Listed below are T cell receptor beta chains from one sample, sequenced in a study of T cells expressing NK-cell markers. TCRdb re-analyzed the 5' RACE reads; it lists each CDR3 protein once, without DNA. In total, the table holds 500,000 to 700,000 distinct CDR3 sequences. Sequenced sample: blood T cells: a sorted CD56 or NKG2C T cell subset, CD4+ or CD8+ T cells, or bulk PBMC T cells (not recorded which). The receptors come from a man younger than 35 in good health. Each CDR3 is given with its conserved first and last residue. The order of the fields is J gene, V gene, CDR3 protein.

>TRBJ2-6|TRBV5-1
CASSLEVSGANVLTF
>TRBJ2-2|TRBV9
CASSGRSSITSGELFF
>TRBJ2-3|TRBV4-1
CASSQGRGQGLPDTQYF
>TRBJ2-1|TRBV5-1
CASSLPVDRGSYNEQFF
>TRBJ2-1|TRBV12-3/TRBV12-4
CASSFGTRVFEQFF
>TRBJ2-5|TRBV7-2
CASSFKFTETQYF
>TRBJ1-1|TRBV6-2/TRBV6-3
CASSPPGTGRTEAFF
>TRBJ2-1|TRBV29-1
CSVESGLNYNEQFF
>TRBJ2-2|TRBV11-2
CASSPYKYTGELFF
>TRBJ2-3|TRBV4-1
CARSDPGRDTQYF
>TRBJ1-5|TRBV6-1
CASSEILRARVPHF
>TRBJ2-1|TRBV19
CASSARANEQFF
>TRBJ2-5|TRBV7-2
CASSPRMETQYF
>TRBJ2-2|TRBV12-3/TRBV12-4
CASSPRFEDTGELFF
>TRBJ1-2|TRBV7-9
CASPIAAAGIVYGYTF
>TRBJ2-1|TRBV30
CAWSVVASGQMGFF
>TRBJ2-2|TRBV20-1
CSARMTNTGELFF
>TRBJ2-3|TRBV12-3/TRBV12-4
CASSSTTGHTQYF
>TRBJ2-3|TRBV4-1
CASSHSGVSTDTQYF
>TRBJ2-5|TRBV6-2/TRBV6-3
CASSYPLSGRFSGQETQYF
>TRBJ2-2|TRBV12-3/TRBV12-4
CARAGRWGLAGELFF
>TRBJ2-2|TRBV6-2/TRBV6-3
CASRPRRSGELFF
>TRBJ2-1|TRBV7-9
CASSLGGLEQFF
>TRBJ2-5|TRBV7-9
CASSLPGQGRETQYF
>TRBJ2-1|TRBV7-2
CASSPRRENNEQFF
>TRBJ2-5|TRBV4-2
CASSQSGETQYF
>TRBJ2-3|TRBV7-2
CASSLAWGPARDTQYF
>TRBJ2-3|TRBV12-3/TRBV12-4
CASSSHSGITDTQYF
>TRBJ2-7|TRBV7-2
CASSQRLAGEQYF
>TRBJ2-1|TRBV5-6
CASRYSGTREFF
>TRBJ2-7|TRBV30
CAGTGTGHEQYF
>TRBJ2-5|TRBV28
CASSLWGTGSQETQYF
>TRBJ1-2|TRBV6-5
CASSGDRSLYGYTF
>TRBJ1-6|TRBV6-1
CASSRSQGHNSPLHF
>TRBJ2-7|TRBV12-3/TRBV12-4
CASSAIAGTSYEQYF
>TRBJ2-1|TRBV18
CASSNTGTTSLGNEQFF
>TRBJ2-1|TRBV11-2
CASSPQGAGDEQFF
>TRBJ2-3|TRBV7-9
CASSLPTTDTQYF
>TRBJ2-1|TRBV12-3/TRBV12-4
CASRPTSALSYNEQFF
>TRBJ1-5|TRBV27
CASSPLTYPNQPQHF
>TRBJ2-2|TRBV5-1
CASSLAGYRASGELFF
>TRBJ1-2|TRBV2
CASSGTDGSYGYTF
>TRBJ2-2|TRBV12-5
CASGSDRGNRKLFF